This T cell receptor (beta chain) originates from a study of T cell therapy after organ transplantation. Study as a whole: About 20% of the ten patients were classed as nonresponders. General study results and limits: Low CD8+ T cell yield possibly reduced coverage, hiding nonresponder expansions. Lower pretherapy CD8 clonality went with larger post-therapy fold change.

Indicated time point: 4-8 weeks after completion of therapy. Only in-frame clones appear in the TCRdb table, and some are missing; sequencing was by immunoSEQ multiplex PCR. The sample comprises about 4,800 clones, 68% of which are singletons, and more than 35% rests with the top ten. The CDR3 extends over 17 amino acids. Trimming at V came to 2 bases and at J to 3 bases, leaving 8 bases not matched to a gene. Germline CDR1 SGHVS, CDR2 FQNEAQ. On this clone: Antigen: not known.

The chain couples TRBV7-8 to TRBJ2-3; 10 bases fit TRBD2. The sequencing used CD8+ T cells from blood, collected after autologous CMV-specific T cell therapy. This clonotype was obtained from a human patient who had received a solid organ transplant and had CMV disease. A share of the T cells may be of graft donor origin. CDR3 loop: CASSLFLAGEGTDTQYF. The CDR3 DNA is TGTGCCAGCAGCTTATTCCTAGCGGGAGAAGGTACAGATACGCAGTATTTT.